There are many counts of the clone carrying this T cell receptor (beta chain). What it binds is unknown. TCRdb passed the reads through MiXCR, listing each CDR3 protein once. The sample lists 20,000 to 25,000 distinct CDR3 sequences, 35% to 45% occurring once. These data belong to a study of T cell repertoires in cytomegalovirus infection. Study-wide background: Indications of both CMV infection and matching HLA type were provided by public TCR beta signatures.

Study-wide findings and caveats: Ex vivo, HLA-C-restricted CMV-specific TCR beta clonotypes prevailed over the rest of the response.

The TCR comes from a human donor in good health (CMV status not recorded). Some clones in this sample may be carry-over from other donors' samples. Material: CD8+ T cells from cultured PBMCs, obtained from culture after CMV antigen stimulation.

This CDR3 is CASSLTGPGTKNIQYF. As DNA, the CDR3 is TGTGCCAGCAGCTTAACCGGACCCGGAACCAAAAACATTCAGTACTTC. The chain uses TRBV7-2 and TRBJ2-4, with no clear D. V was clipped by 2 bases and J by 2 bases, with 13 bases between them. The CDR3 consists of 16 residues. Germline CDR1 and CDR2: SGHTA and FQGNSA.